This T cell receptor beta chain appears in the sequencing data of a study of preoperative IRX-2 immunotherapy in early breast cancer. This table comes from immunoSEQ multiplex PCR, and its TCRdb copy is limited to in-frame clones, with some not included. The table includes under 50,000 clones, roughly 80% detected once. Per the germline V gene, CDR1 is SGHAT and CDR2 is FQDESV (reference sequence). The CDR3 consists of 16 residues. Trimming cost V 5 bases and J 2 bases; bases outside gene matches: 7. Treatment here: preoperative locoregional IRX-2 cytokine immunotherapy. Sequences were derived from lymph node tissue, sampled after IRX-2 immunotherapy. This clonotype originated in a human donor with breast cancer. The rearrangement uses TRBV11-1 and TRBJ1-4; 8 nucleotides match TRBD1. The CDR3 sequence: CASSRDRGATNEKLFF. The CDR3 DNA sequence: TGTGCCAGCAGCCGAGACAGGGGAGCCACTAATGAAAAACTGTTTTTT. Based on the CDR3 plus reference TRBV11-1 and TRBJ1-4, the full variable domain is EAEVAQSPRYKITEKSQAVAFWCDPISGHATLYWYRQILGQGPELLVQFQDESVVDDSQLPKDRFSAERLKGVDSTLKIQPAELGDSAMYLCASSRDRGATNEKLFFGSGTQLSVL.